These 32 T cell receptor beta chains share one sample of origin, sequenced in a study of identical twins. From the 5' RACE reads, TCRdb called clonotypes with MiXCR, one entry per CDR3 protein. The sample comprises around 370,000 distinct CDR3 sequences, roughly 10% of which are singletons, and about 9.1% rests with the top ten. Sequences were obtained from naive T cells sorted from blood. Receptors originate from a woman between 50 and 59 years old in good health.

V and J are TRBV18 and TRBJ1-5; D call uncertain. Looked up from germline, CDR1 is KGHSH and CDR2 is LQKENI. CDR3 size: 14 residues. The V end was cut by 1 base, the J end by 1 base, with 5 bases between. CDR3 sequence: CASSPQVSNQPQHF. Here the CDR3 DNA reads TGTGCCAGCTCACCACAAGTCAGCAATCAGCCCCAGCATTTT. The variable domain in full, completed from reference TRBV18 and TRBJ1-5, reads NAGVMQNPRHLVRRRGQEARLRCSPMKGHSHVYWYRQLPEEGLKFMVYLQKENIIDESGMPKERFSAEFPKEGPSILRIQQVVRGDSAAYFCASSPQVSNQPQHFGDGTRLSIL.

This clonotype has ten or more counts. The V and J genes are TRBV3-1 and TRBJ2-1; D is perhaps TRBD2 (5 bases). The V and J ends lost 7 bases and 0 bases respectively, with 16 bases between them. CDR1 LGHDT and CDR2 YNNKEL come from the germline V gene (reference sequence). The length of the CDR3 is 16 residues. The CDR3 spells CASTSWAGSSYNEQFF. The DNA of the CDR3 is TGTGCCAGCACCTCCTGGGCGGGTAGCTCCTACAATGAGCAGTTCTTC.

This clonotype was observed a handful of times. The rearrangement uses TRBV20-1 and TRBJ2-1, with D perhaps given as TRBD1 or TRBD2 (5 bases each). Trimming cost V 6 bases and J 0 bases, with 12 bases left between them. Germline values: CDR1 DFQATT, CDR2 SNEGSKA (reference sequence). The CDR3 loop spans 14 amino acids. CDR3 in DNA: TGCAGTGCCTCGGGGCAGGACTCCTACAATGAGCAGTTCTTC. Its translation: CSASGQDSYNEQFF.

In this sample, this clonotype turned up many times. The chain has TRBV12-3 or TRBV12-4 and TRBJ2-5; TRBD1 matches 9 bases. This CDR3 spans 13 amino acids. V lost 9 bases, J lost 3 bases, and 5 bases stayed unmatched. The CDR3 nucleotides read TGTGCCAGTCGGGACAGGGAAAAAGAGACCCAGTACTTC. The encoded protein is CASRDREKETQYF.

Many counts were recorded for this clonotype. V gene TRBV5-5 combines with J gene TRBJ2-3; perhaps TRBD1 as D (6 bases). V lost 3 bases and J lost 3, with 14 bases in between. The CDR3 is made up of 15 amino acids. Germline V gene sequence: CDR1 SGHKS, CDR2 YYEKEE (reference sequence). The CDR3 DNA sequence: TGTGCCAGCAGCTCCACAGGGCTTGGAACAGATACGCAGTATTTT. Its translation: CASSSTGLGTDTQYF.

This clonotype was detected many times. The chain uses TRBV12-3 or TRBV12-4 and TRBJ2-2, with D perhaps TRBD2 (5 bases). With 3 bases removed from V and 3 bases from J, the gap between germline ends came to 5 bases. This CDR3 is 13 amino acids long. Written as DNA, the CDR3 is TGTGCCAGCAGTTTCGGGGACACCGGGGAGCTGTTTTTT. Translation gives CASSFGDTGELFF.

This clonotype was seen many times. The chain links TRBV10-3 to TRBJ2-6; D unresolved. Germline CDR1 and CDR2: ENHRY and SYGVKD. This CDR3 region has 16 residues. V was trimmed by 0 bases and J by 1 base, leaving 7 bases between them. The CDR3 nucleotides read TGTGCCATCAGTGAGTCCAAAACGTCTGGGGCCAACGTCCTGACTTTC. It yields the protein CAISESKTSGANVLTF.

The J gene is TRBJ2-2, the V gene TRBV6-5; possibly TRBD1 for D (5 bases). Germline V lookup: CDR1 MNHEY, CDR2 SVGAGI. The CDR3 extends over 16 amino acids. Trimming left V 2 bases short and J 3 bases short, with 13 bases between. CDR3 residues: CASSYNRFGDTGELFF. In DNA, the CDR3 is TGTGCCAGCAGTTACAACAGGTTTGGGGACACCGGGGAGCTGTTTTTT.

This clonotype was counted a single time. The chain has TRBV12-3 or TRBV12-4 and TRBJ1-1; 12 nucleotides line up with TRBD1. The CDR3 spans 15 residues. V trimming: 7 bases; J trimming: 5 bases; junction bases outside the gene matches: 8. DNA of the CDR3: TGTGCCAGCAATTTTCGGGGACAGGGGGCGACTGAAGCTTTCTTT. This encodes CASNFRGQGATEAFF.

This clonotype has more than one count but fewer than ten. The chain carries TRBV5-1 and TRBJ2-7, with D possibly being TRBD2 (6 bases). V was trimmed by 4 bases and J by 2 bases, leaving 16 bases between them. This CDR3 has 15 amino acids. Germline V gives CDR1 SGHRS, CDR2 YFSETQ. The CDR3 sequence: CASSQVGSGAYEQYF. The CDR3 DNA is TGCGCCAGCAGCCAGGTCGGCTCGGGAGCCTACGAGCAGTACTTC.

This clonotype came up a few times. The gene calls are TRBV11-2 and TRBJ2-5; TRBD2 matches at 16 bases. V was clipped by 6 bases and J by 3 bases; unmatched bases: 22. The CDR3 is 22 amino acids. Per the germline V gene, CDR1 is SGHAT and CDR2 is FQNNGV. The CDR3: CASRSAGTSGRAEGIQEETQYF. The CDR3 DNA reads TGTGCCAGCAGATCCGCCGGGACTAGCGGGAGGGCCGAGGGGATCCAAGAAGAGACCCAGTACTTC.

About this clonotype itself: Without the conserved terminal phenylalanine or tryptophan, this CDR3 likely stems from a read error. The chain joins TRBV7-6 to TRBJ2-7, with 7 bases fitting TRBD2. CDR3 size: 15 residues. Germline CDR1 and CDR2: SGHVS and FNYEAQ. With 5 bases clipped from V and 3 bases from J, the junction kept 10 bases outside the gene matches. The CDR3: CASSERAGDVYEQYY. CDR3 DNA sequence: TGTGCCAGCAGCGAAAGGGCGGGAGATGTCTACGAGCAGTACTAC.

The rearrangement links TRBV7-2 to TRBJ2-7; D is unclear. CDR3 size: 11 residues. The germline V and J ends were trimmed by 4 bases and 2 bases, with 3 bases remaining between them. The V gene's germline CDR1 is SGHTA and CDR2 FQGNSA. The CDR3 DNA follows: TGTGCCAGCAGCTCGGCCTACGAGCAGTACGTC. Amino acid sequence: CASSSAYEQYV.

This chain uses TRBV14 with TRBJ2-7; D remains ambiguous. This CDR3 contains 15 residues. V gave up 2 bases and J gave up 3 bases, with 14 bases separating them. The V gene's germline CDR1 is SGHDN and CDR2 FVKESK. Here the CDR3 reads CASSQSWATDYEQYF. CDR3 DNA: TGTGCCAGCAGCCAATCGTGGGCCACGGACTACGAGCAGTACTTC.

This clonotype was observed at least ten times. CDR3 region: CSVAVVGLGYNEQFF. The CDR3 region has the DNA TGCAGCGTTGCCGTCGTCGGCCTAGGCTACAATGAGCAGTTCTTC. The J gene is TRBJ2-1, the V gene TRBV29-1; D is unresolved. Trimming cost V 4 bases and J 3 bases, with 16 bases left between them. The CDR3 length is 15 residues. CDR1 and CDR2 (germline): SQVTM, ANQGSEA.

In this sample, this clonotype turned up many times. The chain employs TRBV5-1 and TRBJ1-2; D not resolved. CDR1 and CDR2 from the germline V gene are SGHRS and YFSETQ. V shed 0 bases and J shed 1 base, with 1 base lying between them. CDR3 length: 12 amino acids. CDR3 amino acids: CASSLDNYGYTF. The DNA of the CDR3 is TGCGCCAGCAGCTTGGATAACTATGGCTACACCTTC.

This clonotype was seen at least ten times. The chain combines TRBV12-3 or TRBV12-4 with TRBJ2-6; no firm D call. V lost 4 bases and J 0 bases, leaving 4 bases between the germline ends. There are 14 residues in the CDR3. The CDR3 DNA reads as TGTGCCAGCAGTTGGAGCTCTGGGGCCAACGTCCTGACTTTC. It is translated as CASSWSSGANVLTF.

The chain has TRBV7-9 and TRBJ1-2; D is unclear. CDR3 size: 14 residues. Germline lookup yields CDR1 SEHNR and CDR2 FQNEAQ (reference sequence). Trimming took 5 bases from V and 1 from J, leaving 11 bases between them. Written as DNA, the CDR3 is TGTGCCAGCAGCCCCCCAACGGATAACTATGGCTACACCTTC. Translated, it gives CASSPPTDNYGYTF.

V usage is TRBV7-8 and J usage is TRBJ2-1; 14 nucleotides agree with TRBD2. CDR3 length equals 20 residues. Trimming at V came to 5 bases and at J to 0 bases, leaving 12 bases not matched to a gene. CDR1 and CDR2 (germline): SGHVS, FQNEAQ. CDR3 DNA: TGTGCCAGCAGCGGAAAGGGACTAGCGGGAGCGTCGTACTCCTACAATGAGCAGTTCTTC. Amino acid sequence: CASSGKGLAGASYSYNEQFF.

This clonotype was seen a few times. This sequence joins TRBV6-5 and TRBJ2-2; D is undetermined. The V end was cut by 6 bases, the J end by 5 bases, with 13 bases between. Germline CDR1 and CDR2: MNHEY and SVGAGI. The CDR3 spans 14 residues. The CDR3: CASSNAWRTGELFF. Written as DNA, the CDR3 is TGTGCCAGCAGCAACGCATGGAGAACCGGGGAGCTGTTTTTT.

This clonotype was recorded at least ten times. The V gene is TRBV12-3 or TRBV12-4, the J gene TRBJ1-1, with unresolved D. The CDR3 consists of 14 residues. V was clipped by 2 bases and J by 4 bases, with 11 bases between them. DNA of the CDR3: TGTGCCAGCAGTTTAAGTAGGCGTACCACTGAAGCTTTCTTT. Amino acid sequence: CASSLSRRTTEAFF.

This clonotype was seen a handful of times. The rearrangement joins TRBV12-3 or TRBV12-4 to TRBJ2-1; TRBD1 matches 9 bases. Germline trimming cut 6 bases from V and 6 bases from J; bases unmatched to any gene: 12. The CDR3 has 16 amino acids. In DNA, the CDR3 is TGTGCCAGCAGGACAAACCACGGACAGGGGATCAATGAGCAGTTCTTC. It encodes CASRTNHGQGINEQFF.

In this sample, this clonotype turned up a few times. The CDR3 sequence is CSARDQGGTNTGELFF. The CDR3 DNA reads as TGCAGTGCTAGAGATCAGGGGGGGACGAACACCGGGGAGCTGTTTTTT. The genes are TRBV20-1 and TRBJ2-2; possibly TRBD1 or TRBD2 for D (7 bases each). Per the germline V gene, CDR1 is DFQATT and CDR2 is SNEGSKA (reference sequence). The length of the CDR3 is 16 residues. The V and J ends lost 0 bases and 0 bases respectively, with 11 bases between them.

The rearrangement joins TRBV12-5 to TRBJ2-1, with D perhaps TRBD2 (6 bases). Germline V gene data show CDR1 as LGHNT and CDR2 as FRNRAP. The CDR3 totals 14 residues. V lost 1 base, J lost 6 bases, and 10 bases lay in between. CDR3 protein: CASGLAGAGNEQFF. The CDR3, as DNA: TGTGCTAGTGGTTTGGCGGGAGCGGGCAATGAGCAGTTCTTC.

The CDR3 sequence: CASSYWTSSSTDTQYF. The CDR3, as DNA: TGTGCCAGCAGTTACTGGACTAGTTCGAGCACAGATACGCAGTATTTT. This rearrangement joins TRBV6-5 to TRBJ2-3, with 7 bases lining up with TRBD2. Trimming took 1 base from V and 0 from J; bases not matched to a gene: 4. The CDR3 consists of 16 residues. CDR1 and CDR2 (germline): MNHEY, SVGAGI.

This chain uses TRBV29-1 with TRBJ2-2, with 14 bases identical to TRBD2. V gave up 5 bases and J gave up 5 bases; unmatched junction bases: 4. The CDR3 loop spans 15 amino acids. Germline-derived CDR1 and CDR2 are SQVTM and ANQGSEA. CDR3: CSVRLAGGPTGELFF. CDR3 coding DNA: TGCAGCGTTCGACTAGCGGGAGGGCCGACCGGGGAGCTGTTTTTT.

This clonotype was detected a few times. This chain's CDR3 is CASSEAPGARSPLHF. The CDR3 nucleotides read TGTGCCAGCAGTGAAGCACCGGGGGCGAGGTCACCCCTCCACTTT. This chain joins TRBV6-1 and TRBJ1-6, with a tentative D call TRBD1 (6 bases). The CDR3 covers 15 residues. Per germline, CDR1 MNHNS and CDR2 SASEGT. Trimming shortened V by 0 bases and J by 10 bases, and 13 bases separated the two germline ends.

The V gene is TRBV7-9, the J gene TRBJ2-1; D gene ambiguous. Germline V gives CDR1 SEHNR, CDR2 FQNEAQ (reference sequence). With 8 bases removed from V and 10 bases from J, the gap between germline ends came to 12 bases. The CDR3 covers 11 residues. CDR3 sequence: CASELASEQFF. The CDR3 DNA reads as TGTGCCAGCGAGTTAGCCTCCGAGCAGTTCTTC. Full variable domain (rest looked up from reference TRBV7-9 and TRBJ2-1): DTGVSQNPRHKITKRGQNVTFRCDPISEHNRLYWYRQTLGQGPEFLTYFQNEAQLEKSRLLSDRFSAERPKGSFSTLEIQRTEQGDSAMYLCASELASEQFFGPGTRLTVL.

This clonotype was recorded a few times. This chain joins TRBV7-2 and TRBJ2-2; 7 bases fit TRBD1. CDR1 is SGHTA and CDR2 is FQGNSA in the germline V gene. Germline trimming cut 3 bases from V and 1 base from J; bases unmatched to any gene: 5. This CDR3 spans 16 amino acids. The CDR3 is CASSFSGTENTGELFF. DNA of the CDR3: TGTGCCAGCAGCTTCTCCGGGACAGAGAACACCGGGGAGCTGTTTTTT.

This chain links TRBV29-1 with TRBJ1-2, with 7 bases matching TRBD1. This CDR3 contains 13 residues. CDR1 SQVTM and CDR2 ANQGSEA come from the germline V gene. Trimming at V came to 4 bases and at J to 3 bases, leaving 5 bases not matched to a gene. CDR3 amino acids: CSVGQGIDYGYTF. The CDR3 bases are TGCAGCGTTGGACAGGGCATTGACTATGGCTACACCTTC.

V is TRBV7-9 and J is TRBJ2-7, with a tentative D call TRBD2 (6 bases). This CDR3 region has 12 residues. The germline V and J ends were trimmed by 10 bases and 1 base, with 11 bases remaining between them. CDR1 is SEHNR and CDR2 is FQNEAQ in the germline V gene (reference sequence). CDR3 sequence reads: CAIEEGSYEQYF. CDR3 in DNA: TGTGCCATCGAGGAGGGGTCCTACGAGCAGTACTTC.

The CDR3 region has the DNA TGTGCCAGCAGAAATACCTACGAGCAGTACGTC. Its translation is CASRNTYEQYV. The chain has TRBV6-5 and TRBJ2-7; no firm D call. The CDR3 runs to 11 residues. Trimming pared 6 bases from V and 2 bases from J, leaving 5 bases between. Germline V lookup: CDR1 MNHEY, CDR2 SVGAGI.